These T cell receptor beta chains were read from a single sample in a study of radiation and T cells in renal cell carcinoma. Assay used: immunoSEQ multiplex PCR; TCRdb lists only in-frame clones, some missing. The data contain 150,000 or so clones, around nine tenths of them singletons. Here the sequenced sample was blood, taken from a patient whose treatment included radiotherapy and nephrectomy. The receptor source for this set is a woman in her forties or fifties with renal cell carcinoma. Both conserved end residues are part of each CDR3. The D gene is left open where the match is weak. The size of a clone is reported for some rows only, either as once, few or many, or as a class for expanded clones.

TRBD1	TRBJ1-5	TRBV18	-	TGTGCCAGCTCATTACTACCGGGACAGGCTCAGCCCCAGCATTTT	CASSLLPGQAQPQHF
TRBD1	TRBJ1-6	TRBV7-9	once	TGTGCCAGCAGCCGGGACAGGGTTTCACCCCTCCACTTT	CASSRDRVSPLHF
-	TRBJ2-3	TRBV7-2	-	TGTGCCAGCAGCTTAGTCGGGACATACACAGATACGCAGTATTTT	CASSLVGTYTDTQYF
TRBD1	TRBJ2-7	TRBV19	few	TGTGCCAGCCTTAGTAGGCAGGGGGCCGAGCAGTACTTC	CASLSRQGAEQYF
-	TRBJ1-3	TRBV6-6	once	TGTGCCAGCAGTTCTCAGGGTGAGAGAAACACCATATATTTT	CASSSQGERNTIYF
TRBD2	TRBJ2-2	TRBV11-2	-	TGTGCCAGCAGCTTAGCTAGCGGGGCGTTGACAAACACCGGGGAGCTGTTTTTT	CASSLASGALTNTGELFF
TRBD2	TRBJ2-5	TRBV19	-	TGTGCCAGTAATCCGGGACTAGCGGGAAGAGAGACCCAGTACTTC	CASNPGLAGRETQYF
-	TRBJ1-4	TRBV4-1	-	TGCGCCAGCAGCCAAGAATTCCGGCGGGGAGAAAATGAAAAACTGTTTTTT	CASSQEFRRGENEKLFF
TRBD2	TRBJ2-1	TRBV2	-	TGTGCCAGCAGTGTCGAGCGGGGGGGCCCCCATGAGCAGTTCTTC	CASSVERGGPHEQFF
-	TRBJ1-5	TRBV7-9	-	TGTGCCAGCAGCTTAGGAGTGGTCATTCAGCCCCAGCATTTT	CASSLGVVIQPQHF
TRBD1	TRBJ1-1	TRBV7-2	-	TGTGCCAGCAGCTCCGGACAGGCAAACACTGAAGCTTTCTTT	CASSSGQANTEAFF